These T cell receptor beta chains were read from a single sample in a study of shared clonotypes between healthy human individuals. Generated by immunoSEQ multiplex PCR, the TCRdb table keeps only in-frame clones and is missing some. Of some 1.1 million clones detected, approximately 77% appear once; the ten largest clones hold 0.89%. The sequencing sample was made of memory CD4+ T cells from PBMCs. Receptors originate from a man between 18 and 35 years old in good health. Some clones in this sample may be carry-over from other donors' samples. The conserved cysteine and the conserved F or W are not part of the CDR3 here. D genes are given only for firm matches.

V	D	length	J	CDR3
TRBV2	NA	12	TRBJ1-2	ASSARETRGGYT
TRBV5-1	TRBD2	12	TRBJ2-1	ASSIGTTDNEQF
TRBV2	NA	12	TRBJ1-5	ASSEERINQPQH
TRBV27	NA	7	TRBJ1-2	ARGGGYT
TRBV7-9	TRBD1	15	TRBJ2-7	ASRPKIRTGQSHEQY
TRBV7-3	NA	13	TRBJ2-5	ASSLSGGFQETQY
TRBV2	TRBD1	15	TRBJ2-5	ASTTRPGTGRQETQY
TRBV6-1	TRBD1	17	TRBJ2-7	ASSEKITGTGSFLYEQY
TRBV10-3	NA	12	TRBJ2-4	AISESDRGNIQY
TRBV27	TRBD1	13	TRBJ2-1	ASSRDRGAYNEQF
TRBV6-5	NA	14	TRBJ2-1	ASSYSGGATYNEQF
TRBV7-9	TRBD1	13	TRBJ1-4	ASSYQTGGNEKLF
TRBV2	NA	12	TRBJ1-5	ASSDASSDQPQH
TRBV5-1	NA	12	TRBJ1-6	ASSLAGVGSPLH
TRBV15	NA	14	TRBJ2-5	ATSREGHRPQETQY
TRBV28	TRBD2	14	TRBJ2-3	ASSRGSGISTDTQY
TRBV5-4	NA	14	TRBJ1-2	ASSLAPDSTFYGYT
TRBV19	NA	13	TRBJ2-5	ASSIHGKSQETQY
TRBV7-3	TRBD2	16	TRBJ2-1	ASSRTSGRGSSYNEQF
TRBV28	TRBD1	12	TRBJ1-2	ASRPGQGARGYT
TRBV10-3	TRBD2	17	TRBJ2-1	AISEPQGLAGGRANEQF
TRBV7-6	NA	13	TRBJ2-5	ASSLWSTVSRAQY
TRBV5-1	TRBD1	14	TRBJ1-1	ASSLQAAGGGDEAF
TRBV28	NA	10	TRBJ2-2	ASSHFPGELF
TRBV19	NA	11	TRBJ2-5	ASSIRRQETQY
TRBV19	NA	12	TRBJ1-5	ATAWGESNQPQH
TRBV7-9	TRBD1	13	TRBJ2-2	ASSAGTGGPGELF
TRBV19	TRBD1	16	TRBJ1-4	ASSTPGQGSWRVEKLF
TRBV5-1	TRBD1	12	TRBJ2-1	ASSYRDSYNEQF
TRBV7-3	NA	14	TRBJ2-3	ASSLIGTGIGDTQY
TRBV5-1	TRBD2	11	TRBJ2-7	ASTSGSSYEQY
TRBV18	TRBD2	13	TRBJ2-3	ASSPPSGSTDTQY
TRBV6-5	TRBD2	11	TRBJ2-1	ARGGRAHNEQF
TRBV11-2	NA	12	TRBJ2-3	ASSLDRPGDTQY
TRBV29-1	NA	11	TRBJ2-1	SVSRVAYNEQF
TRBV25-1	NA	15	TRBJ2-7	ASSDPYRRDSTYEQY
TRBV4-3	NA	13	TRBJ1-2	ASSRFGTAFYGYT
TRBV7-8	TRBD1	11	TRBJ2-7	ASSRQGSYEQY
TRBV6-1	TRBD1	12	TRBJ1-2	ASKRQGVVYGYT
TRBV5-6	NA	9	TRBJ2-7	ASSRDYEQY
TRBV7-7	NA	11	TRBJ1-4	ASSLSPYEKLF
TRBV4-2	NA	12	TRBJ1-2	ASSRTASNYGYT
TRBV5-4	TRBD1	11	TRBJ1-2	ASRLQGAYGYT
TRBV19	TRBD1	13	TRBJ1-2	ASSPQGQGIYGYT
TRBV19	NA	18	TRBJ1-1	ASSILRGGDKGLVRTEAF
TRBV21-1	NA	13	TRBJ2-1	ASSRRQGVRNEQF
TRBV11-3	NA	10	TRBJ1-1	ASSVGNTEAF
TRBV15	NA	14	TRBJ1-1	ATSRDILAVNTEAF
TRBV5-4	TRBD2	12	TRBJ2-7	ASSGGLGADEQY
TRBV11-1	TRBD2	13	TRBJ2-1	ASSITSGIYNEQF
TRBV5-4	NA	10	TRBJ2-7	ASSLDGYEQY
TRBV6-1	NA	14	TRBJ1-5	ASSEDRNTFNQPQH
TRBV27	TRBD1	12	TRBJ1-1	ASSYSRGVTEAF
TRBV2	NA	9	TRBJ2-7	ASTRAASQY
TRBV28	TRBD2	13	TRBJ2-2	ASSLAGGSPGELF
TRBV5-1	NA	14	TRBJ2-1	ASSLGSGSSYNEQF
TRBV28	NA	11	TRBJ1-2	ASSLLSNYGYT